This T cell receptor (beta chain) comes out of a study of Ad26.COV2.S vaccination and SARS-CoV-2 variants. Overall study context: The vaccine Ad26.COV2.S was put into the muscle once, or twice with 56 days between.

CDR3 length: 12 residues. Germline-derived CDR1 and CDR2 are SGHKS and YYEKEE (reference sequence). Trimming removed 1 base at V and 10 bases at J, with 9 bases between. Treatment given: approximately 18 received Ad26.COV2.S at low or high dose, single or two shots; 5 received placebo; per-sample allocation not given. Day 63 after the first vaccine or placebo injection was the time point for sampling. The data were produced by immunoSEQ multiplex PCR, yet TCRdb's version contains in-frame clones alone and is incomplete. The sample has around 270,000 clones, 87% seen once. The clonotype originates from a person between 18 and 65 years old who received the Ad26.COV2.S COVID-19 vaccine or a placebo. J is TRBJ2-1 and V is TRBV5-5; D gene ambiguous. Sequenced material: peripheral blood, taken in a trial of Ad26.COV2.S vaccine versus placebo. The CDR3 reads CASSLHPTEQFF. Written as DNA, the CDR3 is TGTGCCAGCAGCTTGCACCCAACGGAGCAGTTCTTC.